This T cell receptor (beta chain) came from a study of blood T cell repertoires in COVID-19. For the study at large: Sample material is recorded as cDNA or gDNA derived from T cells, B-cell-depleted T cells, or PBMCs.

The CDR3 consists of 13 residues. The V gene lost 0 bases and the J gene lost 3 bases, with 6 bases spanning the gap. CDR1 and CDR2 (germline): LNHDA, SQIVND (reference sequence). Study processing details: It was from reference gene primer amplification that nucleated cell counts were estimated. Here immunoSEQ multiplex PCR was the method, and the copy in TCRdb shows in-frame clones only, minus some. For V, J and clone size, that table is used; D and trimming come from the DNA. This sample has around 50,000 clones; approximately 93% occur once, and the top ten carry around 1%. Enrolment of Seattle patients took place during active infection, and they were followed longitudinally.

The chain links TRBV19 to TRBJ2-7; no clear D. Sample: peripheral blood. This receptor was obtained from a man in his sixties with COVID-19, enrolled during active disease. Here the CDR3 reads CASSIDPGYEQYF. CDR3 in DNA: TGTGCCAGTAGTATAGATCCCGGCTACGAGCAGTACTTC.